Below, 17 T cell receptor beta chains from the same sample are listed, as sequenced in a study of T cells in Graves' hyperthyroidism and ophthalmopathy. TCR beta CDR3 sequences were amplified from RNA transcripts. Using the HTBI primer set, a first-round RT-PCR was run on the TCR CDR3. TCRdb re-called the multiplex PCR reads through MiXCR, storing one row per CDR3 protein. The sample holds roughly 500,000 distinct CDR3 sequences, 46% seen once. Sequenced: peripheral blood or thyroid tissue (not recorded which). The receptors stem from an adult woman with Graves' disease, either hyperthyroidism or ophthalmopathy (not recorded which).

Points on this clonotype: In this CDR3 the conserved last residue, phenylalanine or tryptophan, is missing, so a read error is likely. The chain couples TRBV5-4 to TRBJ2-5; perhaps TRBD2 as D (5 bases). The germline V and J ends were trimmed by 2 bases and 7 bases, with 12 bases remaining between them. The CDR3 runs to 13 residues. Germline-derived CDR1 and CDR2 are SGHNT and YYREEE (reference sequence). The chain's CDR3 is CASSLLIRGTQYL. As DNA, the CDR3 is TGTGCCAGCAGCTTACTAATCCGGGGGACCCAGTACCTC.

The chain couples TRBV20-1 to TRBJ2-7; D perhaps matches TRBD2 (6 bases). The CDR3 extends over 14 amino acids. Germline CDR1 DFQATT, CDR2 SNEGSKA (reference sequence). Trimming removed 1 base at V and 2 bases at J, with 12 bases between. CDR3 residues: CSARVGTGTYEQYF. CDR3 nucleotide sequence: TGCAGTGCTAGAGTTGGGACTGGGACCTACGAGCAGTACTTC.

CDR3 sequence reads: CASSADGLQETQYF. The DNA of the CDR3 is TGTGCCAGCAGCGCGGACGGACTTCAAGAGACCCAGTACTTC. V usage is TRBV7-6 and J usage is TRBJ2-5; D is perhaps TRBD2 (5 bases). Germline V gene sequence: CDR1 SGHVS, CDR2 FNYEAQ. The ends were cut back, 5 bases at V and 2 bases at J, with 12 bases in the middle. This CDR3 is built from 14 residues.

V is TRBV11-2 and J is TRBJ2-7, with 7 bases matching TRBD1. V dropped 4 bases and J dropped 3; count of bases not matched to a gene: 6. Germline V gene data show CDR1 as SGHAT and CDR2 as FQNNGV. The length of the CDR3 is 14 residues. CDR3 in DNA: TGTGCCAGCAGCTCCGGGACAGTGGGCTACGAGCAGTACTTC. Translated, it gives CASSSGTVGYEQYF.

The CDR3 spells CASSLIRGDTQYF. In DNA, the CDR3 is TGTGCCAGCAGCTTAATCCGGGGGGATACGCAGTATTTT. The chain joins TRBV7-6 to TRBJ2-3; D is possibly TRBD2 (6 bases). V lost 2 bases and J 6 bases, leaving 9 bases between the germline ends. The CDR3 consists of 13 residues. Germline V gives CDR1 SGHVS, CDR2 FNYEAQ.

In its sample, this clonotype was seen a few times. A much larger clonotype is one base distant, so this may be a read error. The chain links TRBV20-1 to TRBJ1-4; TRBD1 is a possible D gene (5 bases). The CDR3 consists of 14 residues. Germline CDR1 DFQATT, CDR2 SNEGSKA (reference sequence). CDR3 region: CSTRNRAGGEKLFF. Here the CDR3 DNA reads TGCAGTACTAGAAACCGGGCGGGGGGTGAAAAACTGTTTTTT.

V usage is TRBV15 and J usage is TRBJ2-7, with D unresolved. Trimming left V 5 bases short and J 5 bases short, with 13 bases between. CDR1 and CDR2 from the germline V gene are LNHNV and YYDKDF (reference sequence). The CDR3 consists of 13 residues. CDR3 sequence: CATSSQALHEQYF. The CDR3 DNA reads TGTGCCACCAGCTCCCAGGCTCTCCACGAGCAGTACTTC.

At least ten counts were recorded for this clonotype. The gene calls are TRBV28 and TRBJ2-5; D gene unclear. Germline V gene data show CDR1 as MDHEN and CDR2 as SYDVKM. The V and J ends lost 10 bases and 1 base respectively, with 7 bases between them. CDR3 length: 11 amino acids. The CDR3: CANATQETQYF. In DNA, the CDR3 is TGTGCCAACGCTACCCAAGAGACCCAGTACTTC. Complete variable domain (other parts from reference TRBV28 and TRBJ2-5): DVKVTQSSRYLVKRTGEKVFLECVQDMDHENMFWYRQDPGLGLRLIYFSYDVKMKEKGDIPEGYSVSREKKERFSLILESASTNQTSMYLCANATQETQYFGPGTRLLVL.

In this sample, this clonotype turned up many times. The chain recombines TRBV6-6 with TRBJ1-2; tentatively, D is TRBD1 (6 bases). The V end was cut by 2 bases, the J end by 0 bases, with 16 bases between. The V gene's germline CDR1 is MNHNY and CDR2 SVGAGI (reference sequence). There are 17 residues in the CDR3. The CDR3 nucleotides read TGTGCCAGCAGTTACCCGAGTGACAGGCCAGCTAACTATGGCTACACCTTC. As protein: CASSYPSDRPANYGYTF.

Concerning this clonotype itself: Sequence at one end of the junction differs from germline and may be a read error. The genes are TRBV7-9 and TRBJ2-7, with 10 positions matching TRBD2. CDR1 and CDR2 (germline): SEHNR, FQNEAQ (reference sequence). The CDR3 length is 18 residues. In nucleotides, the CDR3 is TGTGCCGGCAGCTTAGGACCAACTAGCGGGACAAAACCTTACGAGCAGTACTTC. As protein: CAGSLGPTSGTKPYEQYF. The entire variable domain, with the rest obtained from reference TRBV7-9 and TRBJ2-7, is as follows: DTGVSQNPRHKITKRGQNVTFRCDPISEHNRLYWYRQTLGQGPEFLTYFQNEAQLEKSRLLSDRFSAERPKGSFSTLEIQRTEQGDSAMYLCAGSLGPTSGTKPYEQYFGPGTRLTVT.

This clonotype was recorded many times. CDR3 in amino acids: CAWRGLGYEQYF. CDR3 coding DNA: TGTGCCTGGAGGGGGCTGGGTTACGAGCAGTACTTC. The chain employs TRBV30 and TRBJ2-7; tentative D call: TRBD1 (5 bases). V lost 3 bases and J lost 4, with 10 bases in between. The germline gives CDR1 GTSNPN, CDR2 SVGIG (reference sequence). This CDR3 spans 12 amino acids.

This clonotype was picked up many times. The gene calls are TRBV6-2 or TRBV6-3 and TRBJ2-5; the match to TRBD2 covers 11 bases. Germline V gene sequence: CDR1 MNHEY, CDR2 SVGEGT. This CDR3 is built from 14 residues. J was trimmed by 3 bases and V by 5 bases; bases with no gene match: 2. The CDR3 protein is CASSRLAGKETQYF. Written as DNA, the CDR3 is TGTGCCAGCAGTCGACTAGCGGGAAAAGAGACCCAGTACTTC.

CDR3 sequence (DNA): TGTGCCAGCACAGGGGGGTTTGAGACCCAGTACTTC. Its protein is CASTGGFETQYF. V gene TRBV28 combines with J gene TRBJ2-5; the D gene is possibly TRBD1 (7 bases). The CDR3 has 12 amino acids. Germline V gene lookup returns CDR1 MDHEN and CDR2 SYDVKM. Trimming took off 7 bases at V and 5 bases at J, with 11 bases between the two ends.

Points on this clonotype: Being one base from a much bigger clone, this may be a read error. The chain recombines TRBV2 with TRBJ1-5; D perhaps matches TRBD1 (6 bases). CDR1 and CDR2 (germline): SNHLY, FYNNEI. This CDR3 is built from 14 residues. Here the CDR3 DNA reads TGTGCCAGCAGCGACGACAGGAAAGGTCAGTCCCAGCATTTT. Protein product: CASSDDRKGQSQHF.

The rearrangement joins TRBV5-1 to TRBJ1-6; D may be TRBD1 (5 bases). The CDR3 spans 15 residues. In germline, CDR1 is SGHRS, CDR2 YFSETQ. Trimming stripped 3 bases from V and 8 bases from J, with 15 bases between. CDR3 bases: TGCGCCAGCAGCTCCTACGGGGGTCAGGATTCACCCCTCCACTTT. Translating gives CASSSYGGQDSPLHF.

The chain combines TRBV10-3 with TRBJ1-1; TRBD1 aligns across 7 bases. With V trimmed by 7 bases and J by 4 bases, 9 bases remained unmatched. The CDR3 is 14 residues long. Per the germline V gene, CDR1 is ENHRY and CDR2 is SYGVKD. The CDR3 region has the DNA TGTGCCATCACTATCAGGGGGGCAGGCACTGAAGCTTTCTTT. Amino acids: CAITIRGAGTEAFF.

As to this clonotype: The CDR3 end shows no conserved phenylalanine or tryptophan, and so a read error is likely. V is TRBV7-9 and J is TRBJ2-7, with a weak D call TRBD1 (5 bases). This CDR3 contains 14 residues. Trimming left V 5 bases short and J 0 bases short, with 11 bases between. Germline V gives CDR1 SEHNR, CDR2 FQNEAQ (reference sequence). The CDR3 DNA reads TGTGCCAGCAGCCCAGACAGTCGCTCCTACGAGCAGTACCTC. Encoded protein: CASSPDSRSYEQYL.